This T cell receptor (beta chain) emerged from a study of CD8+CD57+ T cells in acquired aplastic anemia. According to the study, genomic DNA was the template for TCR beta VDJ and CDR3 profiling. TCRdb called the reads again in MiXCR, with one record for every CDR3 protein. The sample holds 400,000 to 500,000 distinct CDR3 sequences, about two thirds seen once. Germline CDR1 and CDR2: MRHNA and SNTAGT. The CDR3 covers 15 residues. V was cut by 0 bases and J by 4 bases, with 12 bases left in between. The receptor comes from a human donor in good health, serving as a control. The sequenced material came from sorted CD4+, CD8+, or CD8+CD57+ T cells (not recorded which) from PBMCs. This sequence joins TRBV6-4 and TRBJ1-2, with D perhaps TRBD1 (5 bases). This CDR3 reads CASSDSRDGGYGYTF. In DNA, the CDR3 is TGTGCCAGCAGTGACTCGCGGGATGGGGGCTATGGCTACACCTTC.